This T cell receptor (beta chain) comes out of a study of OX40 agonist ivuxolimab in advanced cancers. Study overall: An agonistic anti-OX40 (CD134) antibody, ivuxolimab, was used to treat the patients. Melanoma, hepatocellular carcinoma, head and neck or renal cell cancer occurred in dose-escalation patients.

Study-wide results and limits: CD4+ and CD8+ blood T cells expanded clonally by week 6 at 0.1 to 3.0 mg/kg.

Germline V gene lookup returns CDR1 SEHNR and CDR2 FQNEAQ (reference sequence). The V and J ends lost 4 bases and 3 bases, in that order; junction bases with no gene match: 3. The CDR3 totals 14 residues. As to this clone: Its target is not known.

Sequencing was performed with immunoSEQ multiplex PCR; in TCRdb, only in-frame clones are kept and a portion is missing. The sample comprises around 63,000 clones, 80% to 95% of which are singletons, and approximately 25% rests with the top ten. This material consisted of CD4+ or CD8+ T cells sorted from blood, taken in a trial of the OX40 agonist ivuxolimab. The clonotype was recovered from an adult with an advanced solid tumor such as melanoma, head and neck, liver or kidney cancer. This rearrangement joins TRBV7-9 to TRBJ1-5; 7 nucleotides match TRBD1. CDR3 region: CASSSDRVNQPQHF. The CDR3 DNA reads as TGTGCCAGCAGCTCAGACAGGGTCAATCAGCCCCAGCATTTT. Looking up the rest from reference TRBV7-9 and TRBJ1-5 gives the full variable domain: DTGVSQNPRHKITKRGQNVTFRCDPISEHNRLYWYRQTLGQGPEFLTYFQNEAQLEKSRLLSDRFSAERPKGSFSTLEIQRTEQGDSAMYLCASSSDRVNQPQHFGDGTRLSIL.